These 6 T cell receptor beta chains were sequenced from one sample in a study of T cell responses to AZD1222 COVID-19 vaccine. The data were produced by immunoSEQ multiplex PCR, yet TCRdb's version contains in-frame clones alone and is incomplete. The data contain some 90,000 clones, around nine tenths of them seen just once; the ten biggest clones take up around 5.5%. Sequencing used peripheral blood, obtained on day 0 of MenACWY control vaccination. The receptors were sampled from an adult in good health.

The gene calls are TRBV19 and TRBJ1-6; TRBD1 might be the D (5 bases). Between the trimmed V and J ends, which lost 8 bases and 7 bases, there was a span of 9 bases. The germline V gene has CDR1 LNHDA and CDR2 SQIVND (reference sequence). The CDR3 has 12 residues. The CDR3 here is CASGSGNSPLHF. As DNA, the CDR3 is TGTGCCAGTGGTTCAGGGAATTCACCCCTCCACTTT. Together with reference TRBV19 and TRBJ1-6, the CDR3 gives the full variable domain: DGGITQSPKYLFRKEGQNVTLSCEQNLNHDAMYWYRQDPGQGLRLIYYSQIVNDFQKGDIAEGYSVSREKKESFPLTVTSAQKNPTAFYLCASGSGNSPLHFGNGTRLTVT.

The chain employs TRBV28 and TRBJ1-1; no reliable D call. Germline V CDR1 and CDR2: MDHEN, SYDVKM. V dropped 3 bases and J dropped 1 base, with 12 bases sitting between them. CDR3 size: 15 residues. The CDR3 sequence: CASSFYWEQNTEAFF. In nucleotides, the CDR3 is TGTGCCAGCAGTTTCTACTGGGAGCAGAACACTGAAGCTTTCTTT.

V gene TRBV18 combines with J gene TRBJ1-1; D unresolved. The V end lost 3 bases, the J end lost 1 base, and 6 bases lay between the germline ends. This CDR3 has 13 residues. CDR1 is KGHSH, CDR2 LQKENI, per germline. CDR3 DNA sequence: TGTGCCAGCTCACCCCGACAGAACACTGAAGCTTTCTTT. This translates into CASSPRQNTEAFF.

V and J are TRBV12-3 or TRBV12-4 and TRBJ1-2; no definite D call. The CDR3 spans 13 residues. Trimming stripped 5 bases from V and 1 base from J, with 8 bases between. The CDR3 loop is CASSPTLNYGYTF. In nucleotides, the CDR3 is TGTGCCAGCAGTCCGACCCTTAACTATGGCTACACCTTC.

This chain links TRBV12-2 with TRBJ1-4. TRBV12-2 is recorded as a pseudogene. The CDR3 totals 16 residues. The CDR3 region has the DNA TGTGCAAGTCGCTTAGTGTTGTGGGGAGCGTTGAGGGAACTGTTTTTT. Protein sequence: CASRLVLWGALRELFF.

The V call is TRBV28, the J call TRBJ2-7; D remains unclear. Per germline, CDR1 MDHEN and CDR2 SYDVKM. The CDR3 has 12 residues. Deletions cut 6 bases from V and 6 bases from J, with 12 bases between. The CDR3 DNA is TGTGCCAGCAGGGCCAGGCCGGGCGAGCAGTACTTC. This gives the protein CASRARPGEQYF.